The 5 T cell receptor beta chains reported below all come from one sample, sequenced in a study of long-term antiretroviral therapy in people with HIV. Survey level was the resolution at which the v3.0 immunoSEQ assay ran. Profiling relied on immunoSEQ multiplex PCR, and the TCRdb table lists in-frame clones only, not all of them. The repertoire holds about 15,000 clones, with more than 75% as singletons. This sample comprised unsorted PBMCs, obtained 6.9 years after starting antiretroviral therapy. The receptors shown here come from a man in his fifties with HIV.

The chain carries TRBV11-3 and TRBJ1-1, with no clear D. The CDR3 covers 13 residues. In germline, CDR1 is SGHNT, CDR2 YENEEA. V was cut by 3 bases and J by 4 bases, with 9 bases left in between. The CDR3 DNA reads TGTGCCAGCAGCTTTAAGGGCAGCACTGAAGCTTTCTTT. Translation: CASSFKGSTEAFF.

The chain uses TRBV15 and TRBJ2-1, with 14 bases lining up with TRBD2. Germline CDR1 LNHNV, CDR2 YYDKDF (reference sequence). The CDR3 totals 16 residues. The junction had 9 bases not matched to a gene; V was cut back by 9 bases and J by 5 bases. CDR3: CATGTSGSSIHNEQFF. DNA of the CDR3: TGTGCCACGGGGACTAGCGGGAGTTCGATTCACAATGAGCAGTTCTTC.

On this clone: At the DNA level, this CDR3 is encoded by other sequences in the same sample as well. The V and J genes are TRBV27 and TRBJ2-3; D unresolved. The V gene's germline CDR1 is MNHEY and CDR2 SMNVEV (reference sequence). This CDR3 is 12 amino acids long. V was shortened by 2 bases and J by 5 bases, with 5 bases between the two germline ends. The CDR3 loop reads CASSLGGDTQYF. The CDR3 nucleotides are TGTGCCAGCAGTTTAGGCGGAGATACGCAGTATTTT.

With regard to this clone: At one of its ends the junction is not consistent with the germline gene, which may arise from a read error. The chain employs TRBV4-3 and TRBJ1-2, with D uncertain. This CDR3 has 15 amino acids. Looked up from germline, CDR1 is LGHNA and CDR2 is YSLEER. Written as DNA, the CDR3 is TGCGCCAGCAAGCCAGTGGCAGGTCGTAACTCTGGCTACACCTTC. This codes for CASKPVAGRNSGYTF.

The V call is TRBV5-4, the J call TRBJ2-3; 7 bases are shared with TRBD1. Germline CDR1 SGHNT, CDR2 YYREEE (reference sequence). The CDR3 is 16 amino acids. Trimming at V came to 2 bases and at J to 1 base, leaving 7 bases not matched to a gene. The CDR3 bases are TGTGCCAGCAGCTTCATGAGACAGGGCCGCACAGATACGCAGTATTTT. Translating gives CASSFMRQGRTDTQYF.